Presented here are 26 T cell receptor beta chains from one specimen sequenced in a study of blood T cell repertoires in COVID-19. Profiling relied on immunoSEQ multiplex PCR, and the TCRdb table lists in-frame clones only, not all of them. The profile shows around 220,000 clones, around 80% of them singletons. Material: peripheral blood. These receptors came from a man in his thirties or forties with active or convalescent COVID-19.

The chain has TRBV9 and TRBJ2-2, with a possible D match to TRBD1 (6 bases). This CDR3 has 15 residues. Trimming took off 4 bases at V and 4 bases at J, with 14 bases between the two ends. Germline loops: CDR1 SGDLS, CDR2 YYNGEE. CDR3 DNA sequence: TGTGCCAGCAGCCCAGACAGGTTCGGCACCGGGGAGCTGTTTTTT. This encodes CASSPDRFGTGELFF.

This clone was seen just once. The J gene is TRBJ1-2, the V gene TRBV3-1 (or the pseudogene TRBV3-2); 7 bases align to TRBD1. With V trimmed by 4 bases and J by 7 bases, 12 bases remained unmatched. The CDR3 has 15 residues. Germline assignment: CDR1 LGHDT and CDR2 YNNKEL (reference sequence). This CDR3 reads CASSRRGLSGTGYTF. The CDR3 DNA reads TGTGCCAGCAGCCGAAGGGGGCTTTCTGGGACTGGCTACACCTTC.

The CDR3 DNA follows: TGTGCTCATAAGATGGGGCCCCAAAATCTAAACACCGGGGAGCTGTTTTTT. This gives the protein CAHKMGPQNLNTGELFF. The J gene is TRBJ2-2, the V gene TRBV19, with D maybe TRBD1 (5 bases). The CDR3 consists of 17 residues. Germline V gene sequence: CDR1 LNHDA, CDR2 SQIVND (reference sequence).

This chain connects TRBV5-1 to TRBJ2-7, with TRBD1 identical over 9 bases. Germline CDR1 reads SGHRS; CDR2 reads YFSETQ. J lost 3 bases, V lost 4 bases, and 8 bases had no gene match. CDR3 length equals 15 residues. CDR3 bases: TGCGCCAGCAGCCCTAGACAGGGGGTTAGCTACGAGCAGTACTTC. This sequence encodes CASSPRQGVSYEQYF.

The V call is TRBV28, the J call TRBJ2-5, with TRBD1 matching 7 bases. Germline values: CDR1 MDHEN, CDR2 SYDVKM. The V gene end was trimmed by 8 bases and the J gene end by 4 bases; junction bases not matched to a gene: 7. The CDR3 has 13 residues. The CDR3 sequence is CASLGQRAETQYF. The CDR3 DNA reads as TGTGCCAGCCTGGGACAGCGAGCAGAGACCCAGTACTTC.

The V and J genes are TRBV27 and TRBJ1-1; D possibly corresponds to TRBD1 (5 bases). CDR1 is MNHEY, CDR2 SMNVEV, per germline (reference sequence). The CDR3 has 14 amino acids. Trimming pared 1 base from V and 3 bases from J, leaving 9 bases between. CDR3 sequence (DNA): TGTGCCAGCAGTTTATACGCAGGGCACACTGAAGCTTTCTTT. Its translation: CASSLYAGHTEAFF.

This clone was found once. The chain joins TRBV7-2 to TRBJ2-1; 9 nucleotides align to TRBD2. V was clipped by 2 bases and J by 7 bases; unmatched bases: 6. The CDR3 totals 15 residues. Germline V gene data show CDR1 as SGHTA and CDR2 as FQGNSA. CDR3 coding DNA: TGTGCCAGCAGCTTACGCGGGAGGGCCCATAATGAGCAGTTCTTC. Translation gives CASSLRGRAHNEQFF.

This clone turned up a few times. This chain uses TRBV7-3 with TRBJ2-6; D gene unclear. From germline, CDR1 is SGHTA and CDR2 FQGTGA. This CDR3 is 15 amino acids long. Trimming removed 1 base at V and 0 bases at J, with 4 bases between. CDR3 DNA: TGTGCCAGCAGCTTAATCTCCTCTGGGGCCAACGTCCTGACTTTC. Translated, it gives CASSLISSGANVLTF. Full variable domain (missing parts from reference TRBV7-3 and TRBJ2-6): GAGVSQTPSNKVTEKGKYVELRCDPISGHTALYWYRQSLGQGPEFLIYFQGTGAADDSGLPNDRFFAVRPEGSVSTLKIQRTERGDSAVYLCASSLISSGANVLTFGAGSRLTVL.

The chain has TRBV19 and TRBJ2-7, with a weak D call TRBD1 (6 bases). Between the trimmed V and J ends, which lost 6 bases and 2 bases, there was a span of 11 bases. This CDR3 has 13 residues. The germline CDR1 and CDR2 sequences are LNHDA and SQIVND (reference sequence). CDR3 nucleotides: TGTGCCAGTAGGAGCAGGGGAACCTACGAGCAGTACTTC. The encoded protein is CASRSRGTYEQYF.

This clone has a handful of counts. The chain recombines TRBV7-2 with TRBJ1-2; D is ambiguous. V shed 5 bases and J shed 5 bases, with 15 bases lying between them. The CDR3 contains 14 residues. Germline CDR1 reads SGHTA; CDR2 reads FQGNSA. The CDR3 spells CASSLSRLGYGYTF. The CDR3, as DNA: TGTGCCAGCAGCCTTAGCCGTTTAGGATATGGCTACACCTTC. Using reference TRBV7-2 and TRBJ1-2 for the parts outside the CDR3, the full variable domain is GAGVSQSPSNKVTEKGKDVELRCDPISGHTALYWYRQSLGQGLEFLIYFQGNSAPDKSGLPSDRFSAERTGGSVSTLTIQRTQQEDSAVYLCASSLSRLGYGYTFGSGTRLTVV.

This chain uses TRBV18 with TRBJ1-3; no firm D call. There are 14 residues in the CDR3. Trimming pared 3 bases from V and 7 bases from J, leaving 13 bases between. In germline, CDR1 is KGHSH, CDR2 LQKENI. CDR3 sequence: CASSPVKGRNTIYF. For the CDR3, the DNA is TGTGCCAGCTCACCGGTAAAAGGGAGGAACACCATATATTTT.

The V and J genes are TRBV4-1 and TRBJ1-2; 9 positions agree with TRBD1. Per the germline V gene, CDR1 is MGHRA and CDR2 is YSYEKL. The CDR3 totals 15 residues. V shed 4 bases and J 8 bases; nucleotides not matched to a gene: 11. CDR3 sequence: CASSPRQGDLSGYTF. The DNA of the CDR3 is TGCGCCAGCAGCCCCCGACAGGGGGATTTATCGGGCTACACCTTC.

This chain uses TRBV6-5 with TRBJ2-2; TRBD1 aligns across 8 bases. Trimming removed 6 bases from V and 7 bases from J; junction bases left unmatched: 7. Germline CDR1 is MNHEY and CDR2 is SVGAGI. The CDR3 covers 14 residues. In DNA form, the CDR3 reads TGTGCCAGCAGCGAGGGACAGGTACACGGGGAGCTGTTTTTT. It yields the protein CASSEGQVHGELFF.

This chain connects TRBV29-1 to TRBJ1-1; 12 positions agree with TRBD1. Unmatched junction bases numbered 10, after V lost 1 base and J lost 10 bases. CDR1 is SQVTM, CDR2 ANQGSEA, per germline. The CDR3 spans 15 residues. In nucleotides, the CDR3 is TGCAGCGTTGAAGCTCGAGGGACAGGGGGCCAACCAGCTTTCTTT. This sequence encodes CSVEARGTGGQPAFF.

The rearrangement links TRBV28 to TRBJ1-4, with 10 bases aligning to TRBD1. The CDR3 is made up of 14 amino acids. Looked up from germline, CDR1 is MDHEN and CDR2 is SYDVKM. J was trimmed by 7 bases and V by 6 bases; bases with no gene match: 5. CDR3 DNA: TGTGCCAGCAGCGTCGGGACAGGGGTTGAAAAACTGTTTTTT. Protein product: CASSVGTGVEKLFF.

The CDR3 region has the DNA TGTGCCAGCAGCCAAGATGTCGGGGCCGGGGAGCTGTTTTTT. Protein sequence: CASSQDVGAGELFF. This sequence joins TRBV4-2 and TRBJ2-2, with TRBD2 as a possible D gene (5 bases). Trimming removed 0 bases from V and 6 bases from J, with 8 bases in between. The CDR3 loop spans 14 amino acids. Germline values: CDR1 LGHNA, CDR2 YNFKEQ.

The rearrangement links TRBV3-1 (or the pseudogene TRBV3-2) to TRBJ2-2, with TRBD2 identical over 9 bases. V dropped 4 bases and J dropped 0; count of bases not matched to a gene: 9. The CDR3 consists of 18 residues. Germline V gives CDR1 LGHDT, CDR2 YNNKEL (reference sequence). CDR3 in DNA: TGTGCCAGCAGCCCCTTTTTTAGCGGGAGCACGAACACCGGGGAGCTGTTTTTT. The encoded protein is CASSPFFSGSTNTGELFF.

This clone showed up just a few times. The chain combines TRBV28 with TRBJ1-2; 11 bases are shared with TRBD1. Trimming took 5 bases from V and 8 from J; bases not matched to a gene: 4. Germline-derived CDR1 and CDR2 are MDHEN and SYDVKM. There are 13 residues in the CDR3. The CDR3 sequence is CASSRTGGAGYTF. As DNA, the CDR3 is TGTGCCAGCAGTCGGACAGGGGGCGCGGGCTACACCTTC.

CDR3 DNA: TGTGCCAGCAGTTCTAGGGGTTTTGAACCCGGGGAGCTGTTTTTT. Its translation: CASSSRGFEPGELFF. This chain connects TRBV6-2 or TRBV6-3 to TRBJ2-2, with a weak D call TRBD1 (5 bases). CDR1 MNHEY and CDR2 SVGEGT come from the germline V gene. Trimming took off 4 bases at V and 6 bases at J, with 15 bases between the two ends. CDR3 length equals 15 residues.

V and J are TRBV25-1 and TRBJ1-5; D gene unclear. The CDR3 runs 14 residues. V was clipped by 1 base and J by 7 bases, with 11 bases between them. Germline lookup yields CDR1 MGHDK and CDR2 SYGVNS. CDR3 DNA sequence: TGTGCCAGCAGTGAATCGCAGGCTGGCCAGCCCCAGCATTTT. This codes for CASSESQAGQPQHF. Based on the CDR3 plus reference TRBV25-1 and TRBJ1-5, the full variable domain is EADIYQTPRYLVIGTGKKITLECSQTMGHDKMYWYQQDPGMELHLIHYSYGVNSTEKGDLSSESTVSRIRTEHFPLTLESARPSHTSQYLCASSESQAGQPQHFGDGTRLSIL.

The chain combines TRBV5-1 with TRBJ2-7, with 7 bases lining up with TRBD1. CDR1 SGHRS and CDR2 YFSETQ come from the germline V gene. The length of the CDR3 is 15 residues. V was pared by 0 bases and J by 3 bases, with 6 bases of the junction left unmatched. The DNA for the CDR3 is TGCGCCAGCAGCTTGGCCCCGGGACAGATCTACGAGCAGTACTTC. Its protein product is CASSLAPGQIYEQYF.

The V call is TRBV28, the J call TRBJ2-4, with 9 bases identical to TRBD1. This CDR3 has 15 residues. The V and J ends lost 5 bases and 3 bases, in that order; junction bases with no gene match: 5. CDR1 and CDR2 (germline): MDHEN, SYDVKM. In DNA, the CDR3 is TGTGCCAGCAGTCAATTGGACAGGGGCAAAAACATTCAGTACTTC. Its protein product is CASSQLDRGKNIQYF.

The V and J genes are TRBV19 and TRBJ2-7, with D possibly being TRBD1 (6 bases). V was shortened by 6 bases and J by 3 bases, with 18 bases between the two germline ends. The CDR3 runs to 15 residues. In germline, CDR1 is LNHDA, CDR2 SQIVND (reference sequence). The CDR3, as DNA: TGTGCCAGTAGCTATATCCGGGGCAGGGGCTACGAGCAGTACTTC. This encodes CASSYIRGRGYEQYF.

This rearrangement joins TRBV7-8 to TRBJ1-6; 9 bases are a match to TRBD1. Losses at the gene ends were 5 bases for V and 7 bases for J; bases not matched to a gene: 3. The CDR3 is made up of 14 amino acids. Per germline, CDR1 SGHVS and CDR2 FQNEAQ. This CDR3 is CASSGGTGNSPLHF. In nucleotides, the CDR3 is TGTGCCAGCAGCGGGGGGACAGGGAATTCACCCCTCCACTTT. Complete variable domain (other parts from reference TRBV7-8 and TRBJ1-6): GAGVSQSPRYKVAKRGQDVALRCDPISGHVSLFWYQQALGQGPEFLTYFQNEAQLDKSGLPSDRFFAERPEGSVSTLKIQRTQQEDSAVYLCASSGGTGNSPLHFGNGTRLTVT.

The rearrangement uses TRBV19 and TRBJ2-1, with D unclear. The CDR3 sequence is 14 residues long. Trimming took off 3 bases at V and 7 bases at J, with 13 bases between the two ends. The V gene's germline CDR1 is LNHDA and CDR2 SQIVND (reference sequence). This CDR3 reads CASSMYGRSNEQFF. As DNA, the CDR3 is TGTGCCAGTAGTATGTACGGCAGGTCGAATGAGCAGTTCTTC.

The rearrangement links TRBV3-1 (or the pseudogene TRBV3-2) to TRBJ1-6; unclear D gene. Trimming stripped 1 base from V and 7 bases from J, with 8 bases between. CDR1 is LGHDT, CDR2 YNNKEL, per germline (reference sequence). This CDR3 spans 14 amino acids. Here the CDR3 reads CASSQAGRNSPLHF. Written as DNA, the CDR3 is TGTGCCAGCAGCCAAGCAGGCCGAAATTCACCCCTCCACTTT.